Listed below are T cell receptor beta chains from one sample, sequenced in a study of PD-1 blockade in mismatch repair-deficient tumors. Sequenced by immunoSEQ multiplex PCR; TCRdb stores in-frame clones only, minus some. The sample has some 84,000 clones, 81% seen once. This material consisted of peripheral blood, taken 12 weeks after starting pembrolizumab. The receptors were gathered from an adult with mismatch repair-deficient cancer. Both conserved end residues are part of each CDR3. The D gene is left open where the match is weak.

TRBJ1-2 | NA | 12 | TRBV29-1 | TGCAGCGTGCAAGGGCAGAGTCATGGCTACACCTTC | CSVQGQSHGYTF
TRBJ2-2 | NA | 19 | TRBV28 | TGTGCCAGCAGTCCGACAGGGCGGACTAGCTCCTTTTCTGGCGGGGAGCTGTTTTTT | CASSPTGRTSSFSGGELFF
TRBJ1-4 | NA | 11 | TRBV20-1 | TGCAGTGCAAGTTCTAGTGAAAAACTGTTTTTT | CSASSSEKLFF
TRBJ2-7 | TRBD1 | 15 | TRBV7-9 | TGTGCCAGCAGCTTAGCTGGGACAGGGGGCTACGAGCAGTACTTC | CASSLAGTGGYEQYF
TRBJ1-2 | NA | 14 | TRBV30 | TGTGCCTGGAGTCGGACGGGGGTTAACTATGGCTACACCTTC | CAWSRTGVNYGYTF
TRBJ1-4 | TRBD1 | 15 | TRBV5-8 | TGTGCCAGCAGCTTGGGGACAGGGGATGATGAAAAACTGTTTTTT | CASSLGTGDDEKLFF
TRBJ1-3 | NA | 15 | TRBV9 | TGTGCCAGCAGCGTAGACGGAAGCTCTGGAAACACCATATATTTT | CASSVDGSSGNTIYF
TRBJ2-3 | NA | 17 | TRBV9 | TGTGCCAGCAGCGGTTTATCGACCACCAGGGGCCCAGATACGCAGTATTTT | CASSGLSTTRGPDTQYF
TRBJ1-5 | NA | 13 | TRBV12-5 | TGTGCTAGTGCCCCGGACTTTCATCAGCCCCAGCATTTT | CASAPDFHQPQHF
TRBJ2-1 | NA | 11 | TRBV20-1 | TGCAGTGCCGGGCCCTACAATGAGCAGTTCTTC | CSAGPYNEQFF
TRBJ2-7 | NA | 23 | TRBV28 | NA | CASNSHVPAVWLAGTPASYEQYF